The 24 T cell receptor beta chains listed next were all sequenced from one sample in a study of T cell repertoires in cytomegalovirus infection. TCRdb recomputed calls from the reads with MiXCR, one row per CDR3 protein. The sample includes over 250,000 distinct CDR3 sequences, around 20% seen only once; the top ten take roughly a fifth. The antigens of these receptors remain unknown. Sequencing used cultured PBMCs, obtained from culture after CMV antigen stimulation. These receptors were obtained from a human donor in good health (CMV status not recorded). Some clones in this sample may be carry-over from other donors' samples.

This clonotype was detected only once. The chain recombines TRBV20-1 with TRBJ2-1; the match to TRBD2 covers 11 bases. V gave up 4 bases and J gave up 8 bases; unmatched junction bases: 7. The CDR3 spans 14 residues. CDR1 and CDR2 from the germline V gene are DFQATT and SNEGSKA (reference sequence). Here the CDR3 reads CSATLAGELDEQFF. The DNA for the CDR3 is TGCAGTGCTACACTAGCGGGAGAGTTAGATGAGCAGTTCTTC.

This clonotype was picked up many times. The chain employs TRBV28 and TRBJ1-2; 9 positions match TRBD1. The CDR3 length is 14 residues. Germline V gene sequence: CDR1 MDHEN, CDR2 SYDVKM. V lost 6 bases to trimming and J lost 8 bases; unmatched junction nucleotides: 10. This chain's CDR3 is CASSRIGTGKGYTF. DNA of the CDR3: TGTGCCAGCAGCAGAATTGGGACAGGGAAGGGCTACACCTTC.

The V and J genes are TRBV4-1 and TRBJ2-1; the D is unclear. The CDR3 spans 14 residues. Germline lookup yields CDR1 MGHRA and CDR2 YSYEKL. V dropped 4 bases and J dropped 5 bases, with 12 bases sitting between them. CDR3 in amino acids: CASSRPTLDNEQFF. The CDR3 nucleotides are TGCGCCAGCAGCCGACCGACTCTGGACAATGAGCAGTTCTTC.

The chain carries TRBV6-1 and TRBJ1-2; D is perhaps TRBD1 (6 bases). Germline CDR1 MNHNS, CDR2 SASEGT. The CDR3 extends over 16 amino acids. Trimming removed 7 bases from V and 2 bases from J, with 20 bases in between. The CDR3, as DNA: TGTGCCAGCATTAAGAAAACGGACAGTCCCAACTATGGCTACACCTTC. Translated, it gives CASIKKTDSPNYGYTF.

The chain joins TRBV12-3 or TRBV12-4 to TRBJ1-2, with no clear D. Between the trimmed V and J ends, which lost 5 bases and 6 bases, there was a span of 10 bases. This CDR3 is 12 amino acids long. CDR3 sequence (DNA): TGTGCCAGCAGTCCAACATATCATGGCTACACCTTC. Translating gives CASSPTYHGYTF.

This chain joins TRBV24-1 and TRBJ1-2; maybe TRBD1 (5 bases). The V gene's germline CDR1 is KGHDR and CDR2 SFDVKD. The V and J ends lost 3 bases and 8 bases respectively, with 18 bases between them. The CDR3 has 15 residues. CDR3 coding DNA: TGTGCCACCAGTGATCCTGCCGGGGGTTCAGGAGGCTACACCTTC. Amino acids: CATSDPAGGSGGYTF.

This clonotype occurred many times. This sequence joins TRBV6-6 and TRBJ2-5; no definite D call. The CDR3 consists of 12 residues. The germline V and J ends were trimmed by 4 bases and 5 bases, with 8 bases remaining between them. The germline V gene has CDR1 MNHNY and CDR2 SVGAGI (reference sequence). As DNA, the CDR3 is TGTGCCAGCAGTTCGACGGTGGAGACCCAGTACTTC. Protein: CASSSTVETQYF.

J is TRBJ2-1 and V is TRBV5-6; 10 positions match TRBD2. This CDR3 region has 18 residues. The germline gives CDR1 SGHDT, CDR2 YYEEEE. V shed 1 base and J 1 base; nucleotides not matched to a gene: 8. The CDR3 DNA is TGTGCCAGCAGCTTGTACTGGGCTAGCGGGAGTTCCTACAATGAGCAGTTCTTC. It specifies CASSLYWASGSSYNEQFF.

This clonotype appeared many times. The chain is built from TRBV7-3 and TRBJ1-1; D remains unclear. Germline V gene lookup returns CDR1 SGHTA and CDR2 FQGTGA. The V end was cut by 2 bases, the J end by 5 bases, with 15 bases between. The CDR3 runs to 15 residues. The CDR3 loop reads CASSLDRPRRTEAFF. The CDR3 DNA reads TGTGCCAGCAGCTTAGATCGGCCGAGGCGGACTGAAGCTTTCTTT.

This clonotype appeared a few times. This rearrangement joins TRBV7-9 to TRBJ1-1; D unclear. The length of the CDR3 is 12 residues. Germline values: CDR1 SEHNR, CDR2 FQNEAQ (reference sequence). V lost 0 bases and J lost 10, with 9 bases in between. The DNA for the CDR3 is TGTGCCAGCAGCTTAGCAGATCGGGTAGCTTTCTTT. Its protein product is CASSLADRVAFF.

The V gene is TRBV15, the J gene TRBJ2-1; no definite D call. CDR3 length: 18 amino acids. Germline V lookup: CDR1 LNHNV, CDR2 YYDKDF (reference sequence). The V and J ends lost 0 bases and 6 bases respectively, with 21 bases between them. Here the CDR3 reads CATSRDRMGPTVRNEQFF. The CDR3 DNA sequence: TGTGCCACCAGCAGAGATCGCATGGGCCCTACGGTCCGCAATGAGCAGTTCTTC.

The chain combines TRBV6-1 with TRBJ2-3; either TRBD1 or TRBD2 may supply D (5 bases each). The CDR3 runs to 16 residues. Germline assignment: CDR1 MNHNS and CDR2 SASEGT. V lost 6 bases and J lost 1, with 17 bases in between. CDR3 region: CASRTRGGAGTDTQYF. CDR3 coding DNA: TGTGCCAGCAGGACGAGGGGCGGCGCCGGCACAGATACGCAGTATTTT.

The chain uses TRBV20-1 and TRBJ1-1, with 7 positions matching TRBD1. The V segment lost 6 bases and the J segment 9 bases; nucleotides outside the gene matches: 7. The CDR3 is made up of 11 amino acids. In germline, CDR1 is DFQATT, CDR2 SNEGSKA (reference sequence). The CDR3 protein is CSAQGQNKAFF. As DNA, the CDR3 is TGCAGTGCGCAGGGACAGAATAAAGCTTTCTTT.

The rearrangement uses TRBV5-6 and TRBJ2-2, with D possibly matching TRBD2 (7 bases). V lost 3 bases and J lost 6, with 21 bases in between. There are 17 residues in the CDR3. Germline V gene lookup returns CDR1 SGHDT and CDR2 YYEEEE. Here the CDR3 DNA reads TGTGCCAGCAGCTCCCTGGGCAGGGGAGGGTTTGCCGGGGAGCTGTTTTTT. As protein: CASSSLGRGGFAGELFF. Using reference TRBV5-6 and TRBJ2-2 for the parts outside the CDR3, the full variable domain is DAGVTQSPTHLIKTRGQQVTLRCSPKSGHDTVSWYQQALGQGPQFIFQYYEEEERQRGNFPDRFSGHQFPNYSSELNVNALLLGDSALYLCASSSLGRGGFAGELFFGEGSRLTVL.

The chain links TRBV19 to TRBJ2-5; 9 bases are a match to TRBD1. J gave up 5 bases and V 1 base, and 2 bases lay outside the gene matches. From germline, CDR1 is LNHDA and CDR2 SQIVND (reference sequence). The CDR3 totals 14 residues. The CDR3 loop is CASSIAQGAETQYF. For the CDR3, the DNA is TGTGCCAGTAGTATAGCACAGGGGGCGGAGACCCAGTACTTC.

This clonotype was counted between two and nine times. The V call is TRBV12-3 or TRBV12-4, the J call TRBJ2-1, with TRBD2 as a possible D gene (6 bases). This CDR3 is 13 amino acids long. Trimming stripped 6 bases from V and 8 bases from J, with 14 bases between. This chain's CDR3 is CASRRMGLDEQFF. CDR3 sequence (DNA): TGTGCCAGCAGACGTATGGGACTGGATGAGCAGTTCTTC.

The chain joins TRBV5-4 to TRBJ1-2, with a weak D call TRBD1 (5 bases). In germline, CDR1 is SGHNT, CDR2 YYREEE (reference sequence). The length of the CDR3 is 14 residues. Trimming pared 8 bases from V and 11 bases from J, leaving 25 bases between. For the CDR3, the DNA is TGTGCCAGTGGAGGACCGGGACCCACCCCTGTTTACACCTTC. This translates into CASGGPGPTPVYTF.

V gene TRBV4-2 combines with J gene TRBJ1-5; D call uncertain. The CDR3 is made up of 17 amino acids. V gave up 0 bases and J gave up 0 bases, with 12 bases separating them. The germline gives CDR1 LGHNA, CDR2 YNFKEQ. The CDR3 region is CASSQDFPDDSNQPQHF. In DNA, the CDR3 is TGTGCCAGCAGCCAAGATTTTCCGGACGATAGCAATCAGCCCCAGCATTTT.

This clonotype was observed a handful of times. The chain employs TRBV28 and TRBJ2-3; D is ambiguous. CDR1 and CDR2 from the germline V gene are MDHEN and SYDVKM. With 5 bases removed from V and 1 base from J, the gap between germline ends came to 16 bases. The CDR3 covers 16 residues. CDR3 coding DNA: TGTGCCAGCAGTCCCCTCGCAGTGTCAGGCACAGATACGCAGTATTTT. Encoded protein: CASSPLAVSGTDTQYF. Complete variable domain (other parts from reference TRBV28 and TRBJ2-3): DVKVTQSSRYLVKRTGEKVFLECVQDMDHENMFWYRQDPGLGLRLIYFSYDVKMKEKGDIPEGYSVSREKKERFSLILESASTNQTSMYLCASSPLAVSGTDTQYFGPGTRLTVL.

Many counts were recorded for this clonotype. The rearrangement joins TRBV7-2 to TRBJ2-3, with D hard to call. V was trimmed by 3 bases and J by 1 base, leaving 8 bases between them. Per the germline V gene, CDR1 is SGHTA and CDR2 is FQGNSA. The CDR3 extends over 14 amino acids. CDR3 protein: CASSFPFGTDTQYF. Here the CDR3 DNA reads TGTGCCAGCAGCTTCCCCTTTGGCACAGATACGCAGTATTTT.

This clonotype showed up just a few times. The rearrangement joins TRBV12-3 or TRBV12-4 to TRBJ2-1; D is perhaps TRBD2 (6 bases). The ends were cut back, 1 base at V and 4 bases at J, with 23 bases in the middle. This CDR3 comprises 19 residues. In nucleotides, the CDR3 is TGTGCCAGCAGTTTAGATTTTGGTATTCCAGGAGGGCCATACAATGAGCAGTTCTTC. It is translated as CASSLDFGIPGGPYNEQFF.

This clonotype was picked up a small number of times. The V and J genes are TRBV7-9 and TRBJ1-1, with TRBD1 matching 7 bases. The V and J ends lost 5 bases and 3 bases, in that order; junction bases with no gene match: 15. This CDR3 spans 17 amino acids. CDR1 is SEHNR, CDR2 FQNEAQ, per germline (reference sequence). CDR3 protein: CASSRDSLHNGDTEAFF. The CDR3 nucleotides read TGTGCCAGCAGCAGGGACAGTCTCCATAACGGGGACACTGAAGCTTTCTTT.

This clonotype rates as medium-sized. V is TRBV2 and J is TRBJ2-7; perhaps TRBD2 as D (5 bases). The CDR3 is 14 amino acids. Per germline, CDR1 SNHLY and CDR2 FYNNEI. V lost 4 bases and J 1 base, leaving 11 bases between the germline ends. The DNA of the CDR3 is TGTGCCAGCAGTGGGACTTTCGGATCCTACGAGCAGTACTTC. Its protein product is CASSGTFGSYEQYF. The full variable domain, in which reference TRBV2 and TRBJ2-7 provide the parts outside the CDR3, is EPEVTQTPSHQVTQMGQEVILRCVPISNHLYFYWYRQILGQKVEFLVSFYNNEISEKSEIFDDQFSVERPDGSNFTLKIRSTKLEDSAMYFCASSGTFGSYEQYFGPGTRLTVT.

This clonotype has just a few counts. This chain joins TRBV7-2 and TRBJ2-1; TRBD2 matches at 8 bases. This CDR3 spans 17 amino acids. The junction had 14 bases not matched to a gene; V was cut back by 4 bases and J by 6 bases. Germline V gene data show CDR1 as SGHTA and CDR2 as FQGNSA. CDR3 protein: CASSSPGGGEWFNEQFF. DNA for the CDR3: TGTGCCAGCAGCTCTCCGGGGGGGGGGGAGTGGTTCAATGAGCAGTTCTTC.